This passage covers 11 T cell receptor beta chains from one sample sequenced in a study of TIL therapy for anti-PD-1-resistant metastatic lung cancer. Sample time point: pre-treatment sample, taken before nivolumab and TIL therapy. Sequencing used immunoSEQ v3. Sequencing was performed with immunoSEQ multiplex PCR; in TCRdb, only in-frame clones are kept and a portion is missing. The data hold 18,000 or so clones, with under 90% observed a single time. Sequences were derived from blood, sampled at baseline. Source of these receptors: a person aged 25-79 years with non-small cell lung cancer.

This chain uses TRBV25-1 with TRBJ2-1; the match to TRBD1 covers 7 bases. The CDR3 totals 13 residues. The V segment lost 2 bases and the J segment 12 bases; nucleotides outside the gene matches: 7. The germline gives CDR1 MGHDK, CDR2 SYGVNS. CDR3 bases: TGTGCCAGCAGTGAAGTCGGACAGGCGAGGCAGTTCTTC. Its protein is CASSEVGQARQFF.

The table lists this clone with a count of one. This rearrangement joins TRBV9 to TRBJ2-2; D may correspond to TRBD1 or TRBD2 (5 bases each). Germline-derived CDR1 and CDR2 are SGDLS and YYNGEE. The CDR3 consists of 12 residues. The V gene lost 2 bases and the J gene lost 7 bases, with 6 bases spanning the gap. The DNA for the CDR3 is TGTGCCAGCAGCGTGGGGGTCGGGGAGCTGTTTTTT. It specifies CASSVGVGELFF.

The genes are TRBV5-4 and TRBJ1-1; D is ambiguous. CDR1 and CDR2 from the germline V gene are SGHNT and YYREEE (reference sequence). The CDR3 is 15 amino acids. V was shortened by 0 bases and J by 3 bases, with 12 bases between the two germline ends. In nucleotides, the CDR3 is TGTGCCAGCAGCTTGGTCTCTGCAAAGGACACTGAAGCTTTCTTT. Translating gives CASSLVSAKDTEAFF. Full variable domain (outside the CDR3, taken from reference TRBV5-4 and TRBJ1-1): ETGVTQSPTHLIKTRGQQVTLRCSSQSGHNTVSWYQQALGQGPQFIFQYYREEENGRGNFPPRFSGLQFPNYSSELNVNALELDDSALYLCASSLVSAKDTEAFFGQGTRLTVV.

The rearrangement joins TRBV9 to TRBJ1-3, with D maybe TRBD1 (6 bases). Trimming cost V 0 bases and J 2 bases, with 9 bases left between them. The CDR3 length is 15 residues. Per germline, CDR1 SGDLS and CDR2 YYNGEE. Here the CDR3 DNA reads TGTGCCAGCAGCGTAGGGGGGCGGGCTGGAAACACCATATATTTT. This sequence encodes CASSVGGRAGNTIYF.

In nucleotides, the CDR3 is TGTGCCAGCAGCTCCAAGGGAGGGGGCTATCGGCAGTTCTTC. Protein sequence: CASSSKGGGYRQFF. This chain uses TRBV11-2 with TRBJ2-1, with D perhaps TRBD1 or TRBD2 (7 bases each). Trimming pared 4 bases from V and 12 bases from J, leaving 19 bases between. From germline, CDR1 is SGHAT and CDR2 FQNNGV. The CDR3 spans 14 residues. Variable domain in full (rest from reference TRBV11-2 and TRBJ2-1): EAGVAQSPRYKIIEKRQSVAFWCNPISGHATLYWYQQILGQGPKLLIQFQNNGVVDDSQLPKDRFSAERLKGVDSTLKIQPAKLEDSAVYLCASSSKGGGYRQFFGPGTRLTVL.

The chain couples TRBV27 to TRBJ2-3; D uncertain. Trimming stripped 3 bases from V and 4 bases from J, with 20 bases between. Germline CDR1 is MNHEY and CDR2 is SMNVEV (reference sequence). The CDR3 runs 17 residues. The CDR3 reads CASSFNSRRARPDTQYF. The CDR3 DNA reads TGTGCCAGCAGTTTCAACAGTCGTCGGGCCCGTCCAGATACGCAGTATTTT.

V is TRBV2 and J is TRBJ2-5; D is perhaps TRBD1 (8 bases). The CDR3 is 14 amino acids. Germline V gives CDR1 SNHLY, CDR2 FYNNEI. The V end was cut by 6 bases, the J end by 4 bases, with 15 bases between. The CDR3 DNA reads TGTGCCAGCAGACCCTACAGGGGGGGAGAGACCCAGTACTTC. This gives the protein CASRPYRGGETQYF.

This clone was detected a few times. V usage is TRBV11-2 and J usage is TRBJ2-2; maybe TRBD1 (5 bases). CDR3 size: 15 residues. The germline CDR1 and CDR2 sequences are SGHAT and FQNNGV. V was pared by 1 base and J by 4 bases, with 10 bases between. The CDR3 spells CASSLVSGPTGELFF. In nucleotides, the CDR3 is TGTGCCAGCAGCTTAGTTTCAGGGCCCACCGGGGAGCTGTTTTTT. The complete variable domain, with remaining parts taken from reference TRBV11-2 and TRBJ2-2, reads EAGVAQSPRYKIIEKRQSVAFWCNPISGHATLYWYQQILGQGPKLLIQFQNNGVVDDSQLPKDRFSAERLKGVDSTLKIQPAKLEDSAVYLCASSLVSGPTGELFFGEGSRLTVL.

This clone has a single count. The chain carries TRBV5-6 and TRBJ2-7; a possible D gene is TRBD2 (6 bases). This CDR3 comprises 14 residues. The germline V gene has CDR1 SGHDT and CDR2 YYEEEE. The V end lost 3 bases, the J end lost 4 bases, and 14 bases lay between the germline ends. The CDR3 nucleotides are TGTGCCAGCAGCTGGGGGGTATCGGTGTACGAGCAGTACTTC. This encodes CASSWGVSVYEQYF.

J is TRBJ1-2 and V is TRBV19; 8 bases align to TRBD1. V shed 5 bases and J 7 bases; nucleotides not matched to a gene: 6. The germline V gene encodes CDR1 LNHDA and CDR2 SQIVND (reference sequence). The CDR3 is made up of 13 amino acids. The CDR3 loop reads CASSPRQGPGYTF. DNA of the CDR3: TGTGCCAGTAGTCCCCGACAGGGGCCTGGCTACACCTTC.

The V call is TRBV28, the J call TRBJ2-5; the D is unclear. The CDR3 spans 11 residues. Deletions cut 3 bases from V and 3 bases from J, with 2 bases between. Germline V gene sequence: CDR1 MDHEN, CDR2 SYDVKM. CDR3 residues: CASSLKETQYF. CDR3 in DNA: TGTGCCAGCAGTTTGAAAGAGACCCAGTACTTC.